A selection of T cell receptor beta chains follows, all from one sample in a study of blood T cells in healthy people across ages. In TCRdb, the 5' RACE reads were re-called with MiXCR into one record per CDR3 protein. Seen here are more than 650,000 distinct CDR3 sequences, 22% observed once, and the top ten hold about 22%. Source material: blood. Receptor source: a man between 65 and 85 years old in good health. Each CDR3 is given with its conserved first and last residue. A D gene is named only where the DNA matches it firmly. Expanded clones get a size class; other rows say once, few or many, or leave the size out.

v_call	clone_size	j_call	d_call	cdr3_nt	cdr3_aa
TRBV5-6	NA	TRBJ2-2	NA	TGTGCCAGCAGCTTTTTCCGGACATCGAACACCGGGGAGCTGTTTTTT	CASSFFRTSNTGELFF
TRBV28	few	TRBJ1-1	NA	TGTGCCAGCAGTGCGCCTCCAGGGAACACTGAAGCTTTCTTT	CASSAPPGNTEAFF
TRBV3-1	NA	TRBJ1-2	NA	TGTGCCAGCAGCGGTCTCGCTGGCTACACCTTC	CASSGLAGYTF
TRBV7-9	NA	TRBJ1-4	NA	TGTGCCAGCAGCCTAACAGGTTCCCCTCAGGCGGAAAAACTGTTTTTT	CASSLTGSPQAEKLFF
TRBV30	NA	TRBJ2-1	NA	TGTGCCTGGCATGGACCCAGCCCGTACAATGAGCAGTTCTTC	CAWHGPSPYNEQFF
TRBV12-3/TRBV12-4	NA	TRBJ1-2	NA	TGTGCCAGCAGTTTAGTGCCGCATGGCTACACCTTC	CASSLVPHGYTF
TRBV20-1	NA	TRBJ1-3	NA	TGCAGTGCTCGTCTGGGCTCTGGAAACACCATATATTTT	CSARLGSGNTIYF
TRBV12-3/TRBV12-4	NA	TRBJ2-7	TRBD2	TGTGCCAGCAGTTTGGGGGAGGGATCCGAGCAGTACTTC	CASSLGEGSEQYF
TRBV7-2	many	TRBJ1-2	NA	TGTGCCAGCAGCCTGACAAGGGACTATGGCTACACCTTC	CASSLTRDYGYTF
TRBV5-1	NA	TRBJ1-4	TRBD1	TGCGCCAGCAGCTTGGCGGGACAGGGGTACGAAAAACTGTTTTTT	CASSLAGQGYEKLFF
TRBV28	few	TRBJ1-1	NA	TGTGCCAGCAGTGGGAGACAAACCATGAACACTGAAGCTTTCTTT	CASSGRQTMNTEAFF
TRBV6-5	few	TRBJ2-1	NA	TGTGCCAGCAGTTCGGGGGCGGGCGGAGCACCAAATGAGCAGTTCTTC	CASSSGAGGAPNEQFF
TRBV29-1	NA	TRBJ2-1	NA	TGCAGCTCATCCGGGGGTTATGAGCAGTTCTTC	CSSSGGYEQFF
TRBV20-1	NA	TRBJ2-7	TRBD2	TGCAGTGCTAGAGATCCTAGCGGGGGGTCCTACGAGCAGTACTTC	CSARDPSGGSYEQYF
TRBV12-3/TRBV12-4	few	TRBJ1-2	NA	TGTGCCAGCAGTGCCGGTTCAGTGAATGGCTACACCTTC	CASSAGSVNGYTF
TRBV20-1	few	TRBJ1-5	NA	TGCAGTGCTAGCACCTATATTCATAGCAATCAGCCCCAGCATTTT	CSASTYIHSNQPQHF
TRBV19	NA	TRBJ1-5	TRBD1	TGTGCCAGTAGCCCACACCGGGACAGGGTCGGGGTTCAGCCCCAGCATTTT	CASSPHRDRVGVQPQHF
TRBV7-2	NA	TRBJ2-4	TRBD2	TGTGCCAGCAACAACGTGGGACTAGGGGACATTCAGTACTTC	CASNNVGLGDIQYF
TRBV29-1	many	TRBJ2-1	TRBD1	TGCAGCGGGGGACAGGGCTCCTACAATGAGCAGTTCTTC	CSGGQGSYNEQFF
TRBV5-1	NA	TRBJ1-5	TRBD1	TGCGCCAGCAGCCCCCAGACAGGGGTTCAGCCCCAGCATTTT	CASSPQTGVQPQHF
TRBV6-5	few	TRBJ2-2	TRBD1	TGTGCCAGCAGTCTGGGACAGGGGCTCGGAGGGGAGCTGTTTTTT	CASSLGQGLGGELFF
TRBV30	few	TRBJ2-5	NA	TGTGCCTGGACAGCACAAGAGACCCAGTACTTC	CAWTAQETQYF
TRBV9	few	TRBJ1-5	TRBD1	TGTGCCAGCAGCGTAGAGGGGGCGATCAAGCCCCAGCATTTT	CASSVEGAIKPQHF
TRBV7-9	few	TRBJ1-4	NA	TGTGCCAGCAGCTTAGTCCGCGCAACTAATGAAAAACTGTTTTTT	CASSLVRATNEKLFF
TRBV20-1	NA	TRBJ1-1	TRBD1	TGCAGTGCTAGGGCCGGGACAGGGGGCTGGAGGAACACTGAAGCTTTCTTT	CSARAGTGGWRNTEAFF
TRBV28	NA	TRBJ2-2	NA	TGTGCCAGCAGATACGGGATGAACACCGGGGAGCTGTTTTTT	CASRYGMNTGELFF
TRBV19	NA	TRBJ2-6	NA	TGTGCCAGTAGTACATCGGACAGCACCAGGCCTGGGGCCAACGTCCTGACTTTC	CASSTSDSTRPGANVLTF
TRBV3-1	NA	TRBJ2-5	NA	TGTGCCAGCAGCCAAGCCGCCCTTGGGCAAGAGACCCAGTACTTC	CASSQAALGQETQYF
TRBV10-2	NA	TRBJ2-3	NA	TGCGCCAGCAGAGGAAAACTAGACAATGCAGATACGCAGTATTTT	CASRGKLDNADTQYF
TRBV25-1	NA	TRBJ2-7	TRBD1	TGTGCCAGCAGTGACCTAGCAAGGGGGCCCCACGAGCAGTACTTC	CASSDLARGPHEQYF
TRBV29-1	NA	TRBJ2-1	TRBD2	TGCAGCGTTCAAAGCGGGGGTTATAACAATGAGCAGTTCTTC	CSVQSGGYNNEQFF
TRBV4-1	few	TRBJ2-3	TRBD2	TGCGCCAGCAGCCACGCAAGACTAGCGGGGAAGGATACGCAGTATTTT	CASSHARLAGKDTQYF
TRBV7-2	few	TRBJ2-2	NA	TGTGCCAGCAGCTTAGACGGACAGCCTACCAGGGAGCTGTTTTTT	CASSLDGQPTRELFF
TRBV7-2	NA	TRBJ2-3	NA	TGTGCCAGCAGCAGGCGGTGGGAATCAGATACGCAGTATTTT	CASSRRWESDTQYF
TRBV7-9	few	TRBJ2-1	TRBD2	TGTGCCAACAGCTTAGCGGGAACAAACAATGAGCAGTTCTTC	CANSLAGTNNEQFF
TRBV29-1	NA	TRBJ1-1	NA	TGCAGCGCAGGGAGACAAGGCACTGAAGCTTTCTTT	CSAGRQGTEAFF
TRBV20-1	few	TRBJ1-1	TRBD1	TGCAGTGCCGCCCAGGGGGCAAGCGAAGCTTTCTTT	CSAAQGASEAFF
TRBV12-3/TRBV12-4	NA	TRBJ1-1	NA	TGTGCCAGCAGTTTAGCGCGGGACGACACTGAAGCTTTCTTT	CASSLARDDTEAFF
TRBV12-3/TRBV12-4	NA	TRBJ1-2	NA	TGTGCCAGCAGTCCCTGGGGGGCTATTAACTATGGCTACACCTTC	CASSPWGAINYGYTF
TRBV24-1	NA	TRBJ2-1	NA	TGTGCCACCAGTGATCAGACGGTAGTCAATGAGCAGTTCTTC	CATSDQTVVNEQFF
TRBV12-3/TRBV12-4	few	TRBJ2-7	NA	TGTGCCAGCAGGTTTGGGACGCAGGGCTACGAGCAGTACTTC	CASRFGTQGYEQYF
TRBV28	NA	TRBJ2-3	TRBD2	TGTGCCAGCAGTTTTGGTAGCGGGGGGAGTACGCAGTATTTT	CASSFGSGGSTQYF
TRBV4-1	few	TRBJ2-3	TRBD2	TGCGCCAGCAGCCAAGACTGGGAAGCGGGGGGCTTCACAGATACGCAGTATTTT	CASSQDWEAGGFTDTQYF
TRBV20-1	NA	TRBJ1-5	NA	TGCAGTGGTGGAGTAGGATACCGTCAGCCCCAGCATTTC	CSGGVGYRQPQHF
TRBV29-1	NA	TRBJ2-3	NA	TGCAGCGTCAACTTCGGGAGTTCTAGCAGGGTACCAGATACGCAGTATTTT	CSVNFGSSSRVPDTQYF
TRBV2	NA	TRBJ2-7	NA	TGTGCCAGCAGTTCCCGGGGGTGGAAGGGGTCCTACGAGCAGTACTTC	CASSSRGWKGSYEQYF
TRBV12-3/TRBV12-4	many	TRBJ2-1	NA	TGTGCCAGCAGTTTGGGCCGTAGCTCCTACAATGAGCAGTTCTTC	CASSLGRSSYNEQFF
TRBV24-1	NA	TRBJ2-1	TRBD2	TGTGCCACCAGTGATACCGGGACTAGCGGGGGCAATGAGCAGTTCTTC	CATSDTGTSGGNEQFF